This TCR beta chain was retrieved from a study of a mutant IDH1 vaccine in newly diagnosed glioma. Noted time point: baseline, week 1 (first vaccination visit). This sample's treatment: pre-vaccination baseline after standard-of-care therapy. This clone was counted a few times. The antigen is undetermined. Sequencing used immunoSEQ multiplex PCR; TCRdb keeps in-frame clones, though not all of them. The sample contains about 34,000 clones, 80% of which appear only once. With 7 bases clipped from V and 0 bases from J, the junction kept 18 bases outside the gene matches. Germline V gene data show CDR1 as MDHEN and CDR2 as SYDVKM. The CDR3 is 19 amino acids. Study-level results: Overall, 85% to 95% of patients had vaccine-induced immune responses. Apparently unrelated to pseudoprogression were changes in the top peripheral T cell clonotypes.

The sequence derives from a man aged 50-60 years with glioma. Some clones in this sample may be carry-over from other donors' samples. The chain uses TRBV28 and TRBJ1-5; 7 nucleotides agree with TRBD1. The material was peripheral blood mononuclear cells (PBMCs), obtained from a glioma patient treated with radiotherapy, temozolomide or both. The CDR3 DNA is TGTGCCAGCATACCTTTAAACAGGGTAGGGGGCTATAGCAATCAGCCCCAGCATTTT. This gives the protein CASIPLNRVGGYSNQPQHF.